One and the same sample provided the 4 T cell receptor beta chains below, sequenced in a study of beta chain features in type 1 diabetes. Sequenced material consisted of expressed TCRB transcripts (all of the isolated RNA was reverse transcribed). The repertoire was sequenced with immunoSEQ multiplex PCR; TCRdb's copy has only in-frame clones and lacks some. The table lists 300,000 or so clones, 8% of them singletons. The sample comprised central memory CD4+ T cells from blood. The source is a woman younger than 35 in good health.

The V and J genes are TRBV5-1 and TRBJ1-4; 7 bases are shared with TRBD1. The V and J ends lost 5 bases and 5 bases, in that order; junction bases with no gene match: 6. The CDR3 sequence is 14 residues long. CDR1 is SGHRS, CDR2 YFSETQ, per germline. The CDR3 region has the DNA TGCGCCAGCAGGGGAGGGGGCGCCAATGAAAAACTGTTTTTT. It codes for CASRGGGANEKLFF.

J is TRBJ2-3 and V is TRBV12-5; D gene uncertain. The germline V gene has CDR1 LGHNT and CDR2 FRNRAP. The CDR3 runs to 11 residues. Trimming took 3 bases from V and 6 from J, leaving 4 bases between them. CDR3 protein: CASGFADTQYF. DNA of the CDR3: TGTGCTAGTGGTTTTGCTGATACGCAGTATTTT.

This clone has only a few counts. This sequence joins TRBV18 and TRBJ2-1, with D perhaps TRBD1 (5 bases). CDR3 length: 16 residues. Trimming left V 3 bases short and J 4 bases short, with 16 bases between. From germline, CDR1 is KGHSH and CDR2 LQKENI. In nucleotides, the CDR3 is TGTGCCAGCTCACCGATAGGGGATCCCATTTACAATGAGCAGTTCTTC. This gives the protein CASSPIGDPIYNEQFF.

This clone was seen a handful of times. The genes are TRBV4-2 and TRBJ1-5; a possible D gene is TRBD1 (5 bases). This CDR3 has 14 residues. Germline CDR1 reads LGHNA; CDR2 reads YNFKEQ. Trimming took 1 base from V and 5 from J, leaving 9 bases between them. This CDR3 reads CASSQVGRDQPQHF. In DNA, the CDR3 is TGTGCCAGCAGCCAAGTGGGGCGGGATCAGCCCCAGCATTTT.